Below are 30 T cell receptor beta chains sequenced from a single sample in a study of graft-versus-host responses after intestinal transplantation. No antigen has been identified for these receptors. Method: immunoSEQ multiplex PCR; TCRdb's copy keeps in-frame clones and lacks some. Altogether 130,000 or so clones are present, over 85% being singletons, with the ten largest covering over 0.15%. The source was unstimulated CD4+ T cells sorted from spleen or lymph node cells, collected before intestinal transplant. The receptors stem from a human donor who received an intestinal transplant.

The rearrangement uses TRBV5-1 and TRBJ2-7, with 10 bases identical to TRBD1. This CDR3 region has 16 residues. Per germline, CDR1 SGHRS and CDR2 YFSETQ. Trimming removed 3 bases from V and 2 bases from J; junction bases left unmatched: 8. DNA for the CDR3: TGCGCCAGCAGCTCCCTGCCTGGGACAGGGGCCTACGAGCAGTACTTC. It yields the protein CASSSLPGTGAYEQYF.

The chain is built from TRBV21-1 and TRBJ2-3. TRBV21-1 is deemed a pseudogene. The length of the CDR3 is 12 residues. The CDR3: CASSGSTDTQYF. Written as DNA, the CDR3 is TGTGCCAGCAGCGGTAGCACAGATACGCAGTATTTT.

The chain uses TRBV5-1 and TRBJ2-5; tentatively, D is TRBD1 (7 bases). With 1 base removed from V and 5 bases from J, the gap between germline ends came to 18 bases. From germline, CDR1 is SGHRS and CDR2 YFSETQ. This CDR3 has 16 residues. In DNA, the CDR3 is TGCGCCAGCAGCTTGAGTCTAGCAGGGGGGCCCGAGACCCAGTACTTC. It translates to CASSLSLAGGPETQYF.

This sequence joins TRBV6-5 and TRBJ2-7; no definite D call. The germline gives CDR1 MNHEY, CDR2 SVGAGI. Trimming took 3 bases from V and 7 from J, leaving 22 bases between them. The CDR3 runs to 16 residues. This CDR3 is CASSYSPPLVSGEQYF. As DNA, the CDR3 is TGTGCCAGCAGTTATAGCCCCCCGTTGGTCTCTGGTGAGCAGTACTTC.

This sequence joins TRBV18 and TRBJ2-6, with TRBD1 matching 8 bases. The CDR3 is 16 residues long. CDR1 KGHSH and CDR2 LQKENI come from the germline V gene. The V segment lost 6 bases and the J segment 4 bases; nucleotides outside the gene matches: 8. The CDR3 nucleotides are TGTGCCAGCTCCCGCACGACAGGGGCGGGGGCCAACGTCCTGACTTTC. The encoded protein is CASSRTTGAGANVLTF.

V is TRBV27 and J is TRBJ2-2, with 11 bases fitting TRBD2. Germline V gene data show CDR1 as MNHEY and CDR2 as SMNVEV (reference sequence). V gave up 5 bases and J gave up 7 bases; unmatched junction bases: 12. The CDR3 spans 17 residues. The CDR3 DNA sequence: TGTGCCAGCAGTCGACTAGCGGGGAGAGCTCATGGCGGGGAGCTGTTTTTT. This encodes CASSRLAGRAHGGELFF.

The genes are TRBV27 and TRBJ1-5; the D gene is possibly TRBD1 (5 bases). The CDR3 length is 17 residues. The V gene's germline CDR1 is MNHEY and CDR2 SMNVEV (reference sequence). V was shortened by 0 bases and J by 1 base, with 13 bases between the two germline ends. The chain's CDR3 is CASSLSVPTGSNQPQHF. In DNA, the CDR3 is TGTGCCAGCAGTTTATCCGTCCCCACAGGAAGCAATCAGCCCCAGCATTTT.

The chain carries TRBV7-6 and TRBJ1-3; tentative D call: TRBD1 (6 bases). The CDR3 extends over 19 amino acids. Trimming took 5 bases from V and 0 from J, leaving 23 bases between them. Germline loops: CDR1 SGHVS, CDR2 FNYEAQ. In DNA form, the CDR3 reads TGTGCCAGCAGCCCGTCCCCCTTGTCAGGGGCCGACTCTGGAAACACCATATATTTT. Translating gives CASSPSPLSGADSGNTIYF.

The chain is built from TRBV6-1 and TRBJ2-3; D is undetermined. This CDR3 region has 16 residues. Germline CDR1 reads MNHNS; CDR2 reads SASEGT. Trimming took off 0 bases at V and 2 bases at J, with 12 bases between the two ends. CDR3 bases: TGTGCCAGCAGTGAAGCATGGGGTATATCCACAGATACGCAGTATTTT. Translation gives CASSEAWGISTDTQYF.

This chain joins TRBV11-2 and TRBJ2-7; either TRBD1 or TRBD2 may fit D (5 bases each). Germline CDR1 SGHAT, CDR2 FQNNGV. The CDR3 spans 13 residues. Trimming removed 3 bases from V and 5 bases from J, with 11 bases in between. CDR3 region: CASSFGGGDEQYF. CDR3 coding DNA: TGTGCCAGCAGCTTTGGGGGTGGGGACGAGCAGTACTTC. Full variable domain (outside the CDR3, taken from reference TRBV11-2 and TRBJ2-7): EAGVAQSPRYKIIEKRQSVAFWCNPISGHATLYWYQQILGQGPKLLIQFQNNGVVDDSQLPKDRFSAERLKGVDSTLKIQPAKLEDSAVYLCASSFGGGDEQYFGPGTRLTVT.

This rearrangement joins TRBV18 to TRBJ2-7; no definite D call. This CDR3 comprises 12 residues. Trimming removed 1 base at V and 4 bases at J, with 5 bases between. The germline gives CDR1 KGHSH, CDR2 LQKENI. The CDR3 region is CASSPLGYEQYF. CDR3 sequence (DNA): TGTGCCAGCTCACCACTAGGATACGAGCAGTACTTC.

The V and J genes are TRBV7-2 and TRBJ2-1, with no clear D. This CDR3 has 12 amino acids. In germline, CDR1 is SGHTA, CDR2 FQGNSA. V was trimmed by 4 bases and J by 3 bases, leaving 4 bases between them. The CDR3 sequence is CASSWVYNEQFF. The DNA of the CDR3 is TGTGCCAGCAGCTGGGTCTACAATGAGCAGTTCTTC.

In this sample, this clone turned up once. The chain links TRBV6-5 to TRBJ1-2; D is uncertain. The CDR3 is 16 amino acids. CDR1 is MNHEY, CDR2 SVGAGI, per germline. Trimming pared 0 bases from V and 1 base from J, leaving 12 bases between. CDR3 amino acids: CASSYSGPISNYGYTF. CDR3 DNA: TGTGCCAGCAGTTACTCTGGACCAATTAGTAACTATGGCTACACCTTC.

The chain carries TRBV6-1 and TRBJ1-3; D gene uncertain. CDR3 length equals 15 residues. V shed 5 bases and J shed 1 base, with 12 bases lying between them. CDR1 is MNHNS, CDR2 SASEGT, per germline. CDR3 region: CASSKASGSGNTIYF. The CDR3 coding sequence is TGTGCCAGCAGTAAGGCTTCGGGGTCTGGAAACACCATATATTTT.

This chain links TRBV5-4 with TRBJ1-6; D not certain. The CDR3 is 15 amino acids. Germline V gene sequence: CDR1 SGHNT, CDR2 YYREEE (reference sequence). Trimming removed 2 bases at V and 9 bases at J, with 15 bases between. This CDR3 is CASSFGDTWGSPLHF. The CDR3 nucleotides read TGTGCCAGCAGCTTTGGCGACACTTGGGGTTCACCCCTCCACTTT.

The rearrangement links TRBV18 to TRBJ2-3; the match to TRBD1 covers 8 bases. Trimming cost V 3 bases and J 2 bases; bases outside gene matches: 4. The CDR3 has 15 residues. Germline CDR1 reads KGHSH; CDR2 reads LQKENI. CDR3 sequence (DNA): TGTGCCAGCTCACCCACAGGGGGGCTCACAGATACGCAGTATTTT. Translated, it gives CASSPTGGLTDTQYF.

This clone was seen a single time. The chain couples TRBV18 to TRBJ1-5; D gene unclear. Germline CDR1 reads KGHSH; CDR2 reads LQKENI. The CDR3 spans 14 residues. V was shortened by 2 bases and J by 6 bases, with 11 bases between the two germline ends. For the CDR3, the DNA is TGTGCCAGCTCACCAGGTGGATCCCCTCAGCCCCAGCATTTT. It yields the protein CASSPGGSPQPQHF. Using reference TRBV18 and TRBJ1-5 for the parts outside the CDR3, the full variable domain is NAGVMQNPRHLVRRRGQEARLRCSPMKGHSHVYWYRQLPEEGLKFMVYLQKENIIDESGMPKERFSAEFPKEGPSILRIQQVVRGDSAAYFCASSPGGSPQPQHFGDGTRLSIL.

The CDR3: CASSLLPKGNQPQHF. CDR3 bases: TGTGCCAGCAGCTTGCTCCCAAAAGGAAATCAGCCCCAGCATTTT. The chain joins TRBV5-8 to TRBJ1-5, with unresolved D. Trimming stripped 1 base from V and 4 bases from J, with 12 bases between. The germline CDR1 and CDR2 sequences are SGHTS and YDEGEE. CDR3 length: 15 residues.

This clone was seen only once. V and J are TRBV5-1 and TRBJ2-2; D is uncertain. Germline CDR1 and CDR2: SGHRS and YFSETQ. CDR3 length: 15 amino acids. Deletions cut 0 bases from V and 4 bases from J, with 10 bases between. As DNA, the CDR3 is TGCGCCAGCAGCTTGGTCGCGGCTGGCACCGGGGAGCTGTTTTTT. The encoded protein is CASSLVAAGTGELFF.

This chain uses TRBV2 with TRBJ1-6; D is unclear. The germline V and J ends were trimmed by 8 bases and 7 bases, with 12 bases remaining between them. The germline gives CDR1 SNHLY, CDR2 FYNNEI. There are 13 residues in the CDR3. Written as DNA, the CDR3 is TGTGCCAGCGGTGGGGAGAAGAATTCACCCCTCCACTTT. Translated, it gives CASGGEKNSPLHF.

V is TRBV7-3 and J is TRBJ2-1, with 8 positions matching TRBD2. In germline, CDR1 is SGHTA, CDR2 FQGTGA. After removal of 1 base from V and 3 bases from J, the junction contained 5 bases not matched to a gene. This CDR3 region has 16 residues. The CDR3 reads CASSLRGGGFYNEQFF. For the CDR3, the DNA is TGTGCCAGCAGCTTAAGGGGCGGGGGGTTCTACAATGAGCAGTTCTTC.

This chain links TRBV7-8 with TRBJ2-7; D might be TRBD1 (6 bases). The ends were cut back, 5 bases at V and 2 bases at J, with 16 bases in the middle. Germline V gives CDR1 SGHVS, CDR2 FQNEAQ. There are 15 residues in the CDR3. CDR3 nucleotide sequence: TGTGCCAGCAGCCAACTGACAGGCCGCCCCTACGAGCAGTACTTC. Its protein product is CASSQLTGRPYEQYF.

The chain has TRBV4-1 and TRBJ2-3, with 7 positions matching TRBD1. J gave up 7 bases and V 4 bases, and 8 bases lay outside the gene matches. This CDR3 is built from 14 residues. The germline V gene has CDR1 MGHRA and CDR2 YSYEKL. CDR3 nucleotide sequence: TGCGCCAGCAGCCCCCCGGCGACAGGGAATACGCAGTATTTT. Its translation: CASSPPATGNTQYF.

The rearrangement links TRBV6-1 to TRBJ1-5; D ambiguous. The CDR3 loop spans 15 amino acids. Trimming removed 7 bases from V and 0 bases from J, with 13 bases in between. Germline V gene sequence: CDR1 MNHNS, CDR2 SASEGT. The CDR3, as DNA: TGTGCCAGCAACAAAAAGGAGATTAGCAATCAGCCCCAGCATTTT. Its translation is CASNKKEISNQPQHF.

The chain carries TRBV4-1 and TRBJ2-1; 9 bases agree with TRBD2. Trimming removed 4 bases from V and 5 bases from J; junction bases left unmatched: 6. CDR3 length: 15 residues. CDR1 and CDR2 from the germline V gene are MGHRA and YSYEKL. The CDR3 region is CASSPLAGGNNEQFF. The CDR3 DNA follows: TGCGCCAGCAGCCCACTAGCGGGCGGTAACAATGAGCAGTTCTTC.

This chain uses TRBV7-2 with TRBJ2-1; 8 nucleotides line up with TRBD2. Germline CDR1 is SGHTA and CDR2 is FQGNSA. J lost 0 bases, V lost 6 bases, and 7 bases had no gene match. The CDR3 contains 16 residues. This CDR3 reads CASRPSGRPSYNEQFF. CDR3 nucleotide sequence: TGTGCCAGCAGGCCTAGCGGGCGTCCCTCCTACAATGAGCAGTTCTTC.

CDR3 loop: CASSHAKTVSNEKLFF. The CDR3 region has the DNA TGCGCCAGCAGCCACGCCAAGACAGTTTCTAATGAAAAACTGTTTTTT. The V and J genes are TRBV4-1 and TRBJ1-4, with a possible D match to TRBD1 (5 bases). V was clipped by 3 bases and J by 3 bases, with 14 bases between them. Germline assignment: CDR1 MGHRA and CDR2 YSYEKL. The CDR3 has 16 residues.

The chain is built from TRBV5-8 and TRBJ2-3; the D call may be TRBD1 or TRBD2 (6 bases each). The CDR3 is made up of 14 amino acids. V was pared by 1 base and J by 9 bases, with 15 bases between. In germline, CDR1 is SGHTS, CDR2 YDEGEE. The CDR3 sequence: CASSLLGGRSTQYF. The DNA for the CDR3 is TGTGCCAGCAGCTTGCTCGGGGGCCGGAGCACGCAGTATTTT. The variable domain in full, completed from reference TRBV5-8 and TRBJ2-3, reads EAGVTQSPTHLIKTRGQQATLRCSPISGHTSVYWYQQALGLGLQFLLWYDEGEERNRGNFPPRFSGRQFPNYSSELNVNALELEDSALYLCASSLLGGRSTQYFGPGTRLTVL.

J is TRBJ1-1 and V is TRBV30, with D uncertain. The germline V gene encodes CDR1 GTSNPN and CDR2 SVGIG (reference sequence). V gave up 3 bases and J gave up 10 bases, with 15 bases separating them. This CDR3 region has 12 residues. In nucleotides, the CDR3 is TGTGCCTGGAGCTTGAGGGCTCCGAGAGCTTTCTTT. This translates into CAWSLRAPRAFF.

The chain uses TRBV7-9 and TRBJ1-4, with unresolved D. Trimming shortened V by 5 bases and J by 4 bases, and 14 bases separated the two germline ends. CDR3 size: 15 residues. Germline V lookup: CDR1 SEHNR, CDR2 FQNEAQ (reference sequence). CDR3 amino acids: CASSPKGNGNEKLFF. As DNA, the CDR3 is TGTGCCAGCAGCCCAAAAGGGAACGGTAATGAAAAACTGTTTTTT.